These T cell receptor beta chains were read from a single sample in a study of Tregs in tolerant kidney transplant recipients. TCRdb's copy holds only in-frame clones and misses some; the assay was immunoSEQ multiplex PCR. Here the sample spans under 95,000 clones, approximately 89% being singletons. The material sequenced was Tregs from blood, taken before the transplant. Receptors were obtained from a human donor who received a combined kidney and bone marrow transplant. Each CDR3 is given without its conserved first and last residue.

TRBJ1-1,TRBV5-1,ASRDGTGESTEAF
TRBJ1-1,TRBV10-3,TIVQGPGGTEAF
TRBJ1-1,TRBV6-6,ASNPRGMNTEAF
TRBJ1-1,TRBV15,ATSRVGALNTEAF
TRBJ1-6,TRBV27,ASGKQGFRNSPLH
TRBJ2-5,TRBV18,ASSPDRYQETQY
TRBJ1-5,TRBV18,ASSHDHTSLQPQH
TRBJ1-1,TRBV7-9,ASSQEGRYTEAF
TRBJ1-1,TRBV7-9,ASSLARGGSTEAF
TRBJ1-5,TRBV15,ATSGSTGQPQH
TRBJ2-2,TRBV5-1,ASRRGILNTGELF
TRBJ2-6,TRBV28,ASSLSGTGLAGANVLT
TRBJ2-2,TRBV7-2,ASSRPGLAGSTGELF
TRBJ2-7,TRBV2,ASSATSGGEKQY
TRBJ2-1,TRBV30,AWSHPPSHQPF
TRBJ1-5,TRBV6-5,ASSRGRENQPQH
TRBJ2-3,TRBV21-1,ASTPWGTQY
TRBJ2-2,TRBV10-3,AIRGTGTTGELF
TRBJ2-7,TRBV5-4,ASRVQGHYEQY
TRBJ2-1,TRBV2,ASSPSAYNEQF
TRBJ2-3,TRBV7-6,ASSLVAHYTDTQY
TRBJ1-5,TRBV28,ASSKGGQGNQPQH
TRBJ2-1,TRBV7-9,ASSSGTSGSVEQF
TRBJ2-1,TRBV15,ATSTRPGTSGRRYNEQF
TRBJ2-2,TRBV7-3,ASSLINANTGELF
TRBJ2-7,TRBV15,ATSRDFTQGGDEQY
TRBJ2-2,TRBV6-1,ASRAPGRATGELF
TRBJ1-6,TRBV6-1,ASTALSSYNSPLH
TRBJ1-1,TRBV7-2,ASSPQGFTEAF
TRBJ2-3,TRBV27,ASGRTSGTDTQY
TRBJ2-1,TRBV25-1,ASSAHNEQF
TRBJ1-2,TRBV5-1,ASSTGIGANYGYT
TRBJ1-4,TRBV6-1,ASRVGQSNEKLF
TRBJ1-2,TRBV15,ATSRDESGLGYT
TRBJ1-5,TRBV6-5,ASSPGTDSNQPQH
TRBJ2-3,TRBV11-2,ASSVGRSTDTQY
TRBJ2-7,TRBV27,ASSLKTGTGGFSYEQY
TRBJ2-1,TRBV28,ASSSRTHYNEQF
TRBJ2-2,TRBV28,ASSIGTLGAIGVANTGELF
TRBJ2-1,TRBV5-1,ASSLAIGGSMLNEQF
TRBJ1-2,TRBV27,ASRQSGYYGYT
TRBJ1-3,TRBV4-2,ASSQERTVGGNTIY